This T cell receptor beta chain is drawn from a study of identical twins. TCRdb reanalysed the 5' RACE reads using MiXCR and keeps one entry per CDR3 protein. Of around 220,000 distinct CDR3 sequences listed, about 14% are singletons. CDR1 is SEHNR and CDR2 is FQNEAQ in the germline V gene (reference sequence). Trimming left V 4 bases short and J 3 bases short, with 13 bases between. This CDR3 contains 14 residues. The sample was memory (CD45RO+) T cells sorted from blood. This chain links TRBV7-9 with TRBJ2-7; D ambiguous. This TCR was sampled from a woman under 30 in good health. CDR3 sequence (DNA): TGTGCCAGCAGCTCCAGGTCAGGATTCTACGAGCAGTACTTC. It specifies CASSSRSGFYEQYF.